This TCR beta chain was captured in a study of OX40 agonist ivuxolimab in advanced cancers. In the study overall: Ivuxolimab was a fully human IgG2 agonistic monoclonal antibody targeting the costimulatory receptor OX40 (CD134). Intravenous ivuxolimab was administered to patients every 2 weeks at six dose levels: 0.01, 0.1, 0.3, 1.5, 3 and 10 mg/kg. Of the roughly 53 patients in dose escalation, some 20 had hepatocellular carcinoma, roughly 15 had melanoma, 9 had renal cell carcinoma and 9 had head and neck cancer. The dose-escalation cohort was about 83% male with a mean age of roughly 62 years, ranging from roughly 20 to 80. Prior anti-PD-1, anti-PD-L1 or anti-CTLA-4 therapy was permitted, and checkpoint inhibitors had been received by 30% to 40% of dose-escalation patients. Partial responses occurred in three dose-escalation patients: two with cutaneous melanoma and one with hepatocellular carcinoma. The point of sequencing TCRbeta in the periphery was to test whether ivuxolimab changed TCR sequence diversity and drove clonal T-cell expansion. The paper describes the monotherapy dose-escalation part (N of about 50 patients) of the phase I trial of ivuxolimab.

As regards this clone: Its antigen has not been determined. Base qualities were left out, and no much larger clone turns up one base away.

Genomic DNA was isolated from the sorted cells so that the TCRbeta CDR3 region could be sequenced. The immunoSEQ Assay was used to sequence the TCRbeta CDR3 regions. TCRdb mirrors the immuneACCESS table, restricted to in-frame sequences. Some clones are absent from its copies; in checked studies, under half trace to an unresolved V gene, and the reason for the others is unknown. For this sample there are 50,000 to 75,000 clones; about 88% appear just once. The leading ten clones occupy 1.2% of the sample. Study-wide findings and limitations: After ivuxolimab, expanded clones were on average more numerous among CD8+ T cells than among CD4+ T cells. At doses from 0.1 to 3.0 mg/kg, clonal expansion was seen in both CD4+ and CD8+ blood T cells between baseline and week 6. Low levels of normalized T-cell clonal expansion were also seen in some nonresponding patients. Partial responders in the 0.1-3.0 mg/kg groups had among the lowest normalized peripheral clonal expansion, especially among CD8+ T cells. The antigen specificity of the peripheral T cells that underwent clonal expansion was not determined.

Patients with autoimmune disease history or receiving systemic immunosuppression were excluded from the trial. Peripheral blood for TCR sequencing was collected from all dose cohorts at baseline, on cycle 4 day 1, and on cycle 7 day 1. The samples were drawn from a first-in-human, open-label, multicenter phase I dose-escalation trial of ivuxolimab. Adults with locally advanced or metastatic melanoma, renal cell, hepatocellular, or head and neck squamous cell carcinoma were enrolled in the trial. CD4+ and CD8+ T cells were sorted separately from peripheral blood before TCR sequencing. CDR1 is given as SGHTA and CDR2 as FQGNSA, both from the germline V gene. Trimming removed 5 bases from V and 4 bases from J; the gene matches leave 3 bases unexplained. The CDR3 measures 13 amino acids from cysteine to phenylalanine. Only the CDR3 DNA is retained, 39 bases long and in frame from the first base.

The starting material was CD4+ or CD8+ T cells sorted from blood, obtained in a trial of the OX40 agonist ivuxolimab. The chain employs TRBV7-2 and TRBJ1-2, and 8 junction bases match TRBD1. The sequence was obtained from an adult with an advanced solid tumor such as melanoma, head and neck, liver or kidney cancer. The nucleotides read TGTGCCAGCAGCCGCGACAGGGGCTATGGCTACACCTTC. Its protein reads: CASSRDRGYGYTF. The variable domain in full, with residues beyond the CDR3 obtained from the reference TRBV7-2 and TRBJ1-2 genes, is GAGVSQSPSNKVTEKGKDVELRCDPISGHTALYWYRQSLGQGLEFLIYFQGNSAPDKSGLPSDRFSAERTGGSVSTLTIQRTQQEDSAVYLCASSRDRGYGYTFGSGTRLTVV.